This TCR beta chain was identified in a study of human thymus T cells. Study findings and constraints: Overlap was high between thymic repertoires from unrelated individuals, as reported in related research. Use of V and J genes seemed skewed within the thymic and blood repertoires.

This CDR3 region has 17 residues. Germline lookup yields CDR1 SGHTA and CDR2 FQGNSA. The V gene end was trimmed by 3 bases and the J gene end by 1 base; junction bases not matched to a gene: 4. Thymus tissue was removed during corrective cardiac surgery. Healthy Finnish infants having corrective surgery for congenital heart defects served as donors. Points on this clone: Its cognate antigen is unknown.

Here immunoSEQ multiplex PCR was the method, and the copy in TCRdb shows in-frame clones only, minus some. This table has some 120,000 clones, around 94% appearing once. Material for sequencing was thymus tissue. The V call is TRBV7-2, the J call TRBJ2-1, with 12 bases lining up with TRBD2. This receptor was identified in a boy younger than two with a congenital heart defect but otherwise immunologically healthy. As DNA, the CDR3 is TGTGCCAGCAGCTTCGCCACTAGCGGGGGGTCCTACAATGAGCAGTTCTTC. It translates to CASSFATSGGSYNEQFF. The entire variable domain, with the rest obtained from reference TRBV7-2 and TRBJ2-1, is as follows: GAGVSQSPSNKVTEKGKDVELRCDPISGHTALYWYRQSLGQGLEFLIYFQGNSAPDKSGLPSDRFSAERTGGSVSTLTIQRTQQEDSAVYLCASSFATSGGSYNEQFFGPGTRLTVL.